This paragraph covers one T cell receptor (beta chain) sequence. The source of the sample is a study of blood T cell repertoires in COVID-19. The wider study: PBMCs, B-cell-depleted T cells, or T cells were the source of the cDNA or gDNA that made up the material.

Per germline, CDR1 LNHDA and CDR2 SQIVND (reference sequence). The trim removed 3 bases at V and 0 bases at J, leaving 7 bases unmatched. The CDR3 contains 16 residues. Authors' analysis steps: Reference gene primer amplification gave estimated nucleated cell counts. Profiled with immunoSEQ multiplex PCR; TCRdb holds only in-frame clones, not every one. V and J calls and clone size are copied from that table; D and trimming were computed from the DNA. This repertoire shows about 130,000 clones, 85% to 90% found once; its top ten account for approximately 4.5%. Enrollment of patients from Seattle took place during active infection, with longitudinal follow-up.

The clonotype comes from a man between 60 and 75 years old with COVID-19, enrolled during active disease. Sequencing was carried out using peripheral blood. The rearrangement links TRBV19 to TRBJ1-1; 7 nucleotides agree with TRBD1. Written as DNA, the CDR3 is TGTGCCAGTAGTATTTGGACAGGTAACATGAACACTGAAGCTTTCTTT. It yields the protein CASSIWTGNMNTEAFF.